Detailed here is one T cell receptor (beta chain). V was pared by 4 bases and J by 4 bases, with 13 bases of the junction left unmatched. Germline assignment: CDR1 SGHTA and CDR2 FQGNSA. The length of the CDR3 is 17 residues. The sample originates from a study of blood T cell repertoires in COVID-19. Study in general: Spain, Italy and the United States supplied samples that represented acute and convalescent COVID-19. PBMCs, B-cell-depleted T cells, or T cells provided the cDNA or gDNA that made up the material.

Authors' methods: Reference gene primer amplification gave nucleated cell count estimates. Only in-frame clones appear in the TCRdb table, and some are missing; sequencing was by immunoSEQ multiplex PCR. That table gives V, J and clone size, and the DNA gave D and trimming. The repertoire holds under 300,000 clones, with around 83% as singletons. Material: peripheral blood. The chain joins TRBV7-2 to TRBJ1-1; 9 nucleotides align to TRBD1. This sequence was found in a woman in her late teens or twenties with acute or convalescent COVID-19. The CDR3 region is CASSSVGTGLLGTEAFF. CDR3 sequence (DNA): TGTGCCAGCAGCTCCGTGGGGACAGGGTTGTTGGGCACTGAAGCTTTCTTT.